These 11 T cell receptor beta chains were all obtained from the same sample, sequenced in a study of T-cell memory formation after mild COVID-19. TCRdb fed the 5' RACE reads into MiXCR, producing one record per CDR3 protein. This sample has approximately 290,000 distinct CDR3 sequences; just under 20% occur once, and the top ten carry roughly 21%. Sequenced: PBMCs or a T cell subset sorted from them (not recorded which). Receptors originate from a man younger than 30 who had mild COVID-19 (a few samples of this study predate the infection). Cell type and time point are not known.

V usage is TRBV29-1 and J usage is TRBJ1-5; the match to TRBD1 covers 8 bases. Germline trimming cut 6 bases from V and 9 bases from J; bases unmatched to any gene: 10. Germline V CDR1 and CDR2: SQVTM, ANQGSEA. The CDR3 covers 13 residues. CDR3 DNA: TGCAGCGTGGCCAGGACAGGGCGAGGGCCCCAGCATTTT. Its translation: CSVARTGRGPQHF.

The chain is built from TRBV5-1 and TRBJ2-5, with D maybe TRBD2 (7 bases). Between the trimmed V and J ends, which lost 4 bases and 5 bases, there was a span of 12 bases. The CDR3 runs to 13 residues. Germline V lookup: CDR1 SGHRS, CDR2 YFSETQ. The CDR3 nucleotides read TGCGCCAGCAGCATAGGGGGAGGGGAGACCCAGTACTTC. It yields the protein CASSIGGGETQYF.

This clonotype showed up just a few times. The chain employs TRBV7-2 and TRBJ1-1, with TRBD1 matching over 7 bases. V gave up 4 bases and J gave up 5 bases; unmatched junction bases: 10. Germline V gene data show CDR1 as SGHTA and CDR2 as FQGNSA. The CDR3 consists of 15 residues. CDR3 coding DNA: TGTGCCAGCAGCTCCCCGGGCAGGGGGATGACTGAAGCTTTCTTT. Amino acid sequence: CASSSPGRGMTEAFF.

The chain uses TRBV5-1 and TRBJ2-1, with 14 positions matching TRBD2. The CDR3 has 16 amino acids. The ends lost 4 bases at V and 6 bases at J; junction bases unmatched: 6. The germline V gene encodes CDR1 SGHRS and CDR2 YFSETQ. The CDR3 reads CASSLQTSGGVNEQFF. Here the CDR3 DNA reads TGCGCCAGCAGCCTCCAGACTAGCGGGGGGGTCAATGAGCAGTTCTTC.

This chain joins TRBV5-1 and TRBJ2-7; 10 bases fit TRBD1. The CDR3 spans 20 residues. J was trimmed by 3 bases and V by 3 bases; bases with no gene match: 21. Germline CDR1 reads SGHRS; CDR2 reads YFSETQ. CDR3 sequence: CASSYRYVFFRDRGLYEQYV. CDR3 nucleotide sequence: TGCGCCAGCAGCTACCGGTATGTGTTCTTTCGGGACAGGGGCCTCTACGAGCAGTACGTC.

The V gene is TRBV7-2, the J gene TRBJ2-7, with D tentatively TRBD2 (5 bases). Trimming pared 9 bases from V and 3 bases from J, leaving 15 bases between. Looked up from germline, CDR1 is SGHTA and CDR2 is FQGNSA. The CDR3 spans 13 residues. The CDR3 protein is CARTPGFLYEQYF. The CDR3 coding sequence is TGTGCCAGAACCCCGGGATTTCTCTACGAGCAGTACTTC.

This clonotype was observed a handful of times. The genes are TRBV11-2 and TRBJ2-7, with D possibly matching TRBD2 (6 bases). The germline V and J ends were trimmed by 7 bases and 4 bases, with 14 bases remaining between them. CDR3 length: 13 amino acids. Germline values: CDR1 SGHAT, CDR2 FQNNGV. CDR3 sequence reads: CASTKGSGYEQYV. In DNA, the CDR3 is TGTGCCAGCACCAAGGGGAGCGGGTACGAGCAGTACGTC.

This chain links TRBV11-2 with TRBJ1-1, with TRBD1 identical over 9 bases. CDR1 and CDR2 from the germline V gene are SGHAT and FQNNGV. V dropped 7 bases and J dropped 3; count of bases not matched to a gene: 12. The CDR3 consists of 16 residues. The CDR3 is CASNPGQGSWYTEAFF. The CDR3 nucleotides are TGTGCCAGCAATCCGGGACAGGGAAGCTGGTACACTGAAGCTTTCTTT.

The rearrangement joins TRBV10-3 to TRBJ2-1; D is unclear. V lost 7 bases and J 10 bases, leaving 17 bases between the germline ends. The V gene's germline CDR1 is ENHRY and CDR2 SYGVKD. The CDR3 has 13 amino acids. CDR3 sequence: CAIKPVVRAEQFF. The CDR3 bases are TGTGCCATCAAGCCAGTTGTACGAGCGGAGCAGTTCTTC.

This clonotype was observed once. This chain joins TRBV7-9 and TRBJ2-3, with a possible D match to TRBD1 (5 bases). Trimming pared 4 bases from V and 2 bases from J, leaving 13 bases between. The CDR3 is 15 residues long. Per the germline V gene, CDR1 is SEHNR and CDR2 is FQNEAQ (reference sequence). The CDR3 loop is CASSSPTEDTDTQYF. The CDR3 coding sequence is TGTGCCAGCAGCTCCCCGACAGAGGACACAGATACGCAGTATTTT.

This clonotype has a handful of counts. CDR3 sequence (DNA): TGCAGCGTTGAGCGAGCGGGGTCTTACGAGCAGTACTTC. This sequence encodes CSVERAGSYEQYF. This sequence joins TRBV29-1 and TRBJ2-7; 7 nucleotides align to TRBD2. Trimming took 3 bases from V and 4 from J; bases not matched to a gene: 6. Germline V gives CDR1 SQVTM, CDR2 ANQGSEA. This CDR3 comprises 13 residues.